The 29 T cell receptor beta chains below were found in one sample sequenced in a study of cytomegalovirus exposure and HLA in healthy donors. PCR was performed using 60 Vbeta and 13 Jbeta primers. Produced via immunoSEQ multiplex PCR; TCRdb's table is partial and in-frame only. Of over 150,000 clones in the sample, 70% to 80% are singletons; the top ten hold 9.5% to 15%. Material: PBMCs. The receptor source for this set is a man aged 25 to 45 in good health and CMV-seropositive.

The gene calls are TRBV10-3 and TRBJ2-5; 8 bases fit TRBD2. The ends lost 6 bases at V and 5 bases at J; junction bases unmatched: 8. This CDR3 has 14 residues. In germline, CDR1 is ENHRY, CDR2 SYGVKD. CDR3 sequence (DNA): TGTGCCATCAGCAAAGAACCGGGGGGGGAGACCCAGTACTTC. Encoded protein: CAISKEPGGETQYF.

This clone appeared once. V gene TRBV5-1 combines with J gene TRBJ2-5; 7 bases fit TRBD2. The germline V gene has CDR1 SGHRS and CDR2 YFSETQ. V lost 0 bases, J lost 5 bases, and 7 bases stayed unmatched. This CDR3 has 15 residues. CDR3 bases: TGCGCCAGCAGCTTGGTACTAGCGAGACCCGAGACCCAGTACTTC. Amino acids: CASSLVLARPETQYF. The whole variable domain, remainder taken from reference TRBV5-1 and TRBJ2-5, is KAGVTQTPRYLIKTRGQQVTLSCSPISGHRSVSWYQQTPGQGLQFLFEYFSETQRNKGNFPGRFSGRQFSNSRSEMNVSTLELGDSALYLCASSLVLARPETQYFGPGTRLLVL.

J is TRBJ1-5 and V is TRBV28; a weak D match, TRBD1 (6 bases). CDR3 size: 15 residues. Germline values: CDR1 MDHEN, CDR2 SYDVKM. V was pared by 3 bases and J by 4 bases, with 13 bases between. The CDR3 sequence: CASSFGSGENQPQHF. CDR3 nucleotides: TGTGCCAGCAGTTTCGGGTCAGGGGAAAATCAGCCCCAGCATTTT.

The chain is built from TRBV5-1 and TRBJ2-4; D is unresolved. The CDR3 runs to 13 residues. Germline loops: CDR1 SGHRS, CDR2 YFSETQ. The V end was cut by 5 bases, the J end by 0 bases, with 6 bases between. The CDR3 sequence: CASRALAKNIQYF. DNA of the CDR3: TGCGCCAGCAGGGCTTTAGCCAAAAACATTCAGTACTTC.

This chain connects TRBV6-5 to TRBJ2-5; D gene unclear. The V gene's germline CDR1 is MNHEY and CDR2 SVGAGI. Trimming removed 8 bases from V and 4 bases from J, with 14 bases in between. The CDR3 is made up of 13 amino acids. CDR3 region: CASASPGLETQYF. DNA for the CDR3: TGTGCCAGCGCTTCCCCCGGGTTAGAGACCCAGTACTTC.

This rearrangement joins TRBV19 to TRBJ2-4, with 7 positions matching TRBD2. This CDR3 comprises 16 residues. CDR1 and CDR2 from the germline V gene are LNHDA and SQIVND (reference sequence). V lost 3 bases, J lost 3 bases, and 8 bases stayed unmatched. CDR3: CASSIWREHVKNIQYF. CDR3 coding DNA: TGTGCCAGTAGTATTTGGCGGGAGCATGTCAAAAACATTCAGTACTTC. The entire variable domain, with the rest obtained from reference TRBV19 and TRBJ2-4, is as follows: DGGITQSPKYLFRKEGQNVTLSCEQNLNHDAMYWYRQDPGQGLRLIYYSQIVNDFQKGDIAEGYSVSREKKESFPLTVTSAQKNPTAFYLCASSIWREHVKNIQYFGAGTRLSVL.

CDR3 sequence (DNA): TGCGCCAGCAGCTTTGCCCCAGGGAGCAATCAGCCCCAGCATTTT. The encoded protein is CASSFAPGSNQPQHF. V gene TRBV5-1 combines with J gene TRBJ1-5, with D perhaps matching TRBD1 (5 bases). This CDR3 contains 15 residues. Germline CDR1 reads SGHRS; CDR2 reads YFSETQ. V lost 2 bases, J lost 1 base, and 10 bases lay in between.

The rearrangement uses TRBV7-9 and TRBJ2-7; 8 bases are shared with TRBD1. The ends lost 3 bases at V and 5 bases at J; junction bases unmatched: 6. The CDR3 totals 14 residues. Germline-derived CDR1 and CDR2 are SEHNR and FQNEAQ (reference sequence). The CDR3 sequence: CASSLGQAHNEQYF. Here the CDR3 DNA reads TGTGCCAGCAGCTTGGGACAGGCTCACAACGAGCAGTACTTC.

The chain links TRBV10-3 to TRBJ2-1, with a tentative D call TRBD2 (6 bases). The CDR3 contains 13 residues. Germline V gene sequence: CDR1 ENHRY, CDR2 SYGVKD. The V end was cut by 0 bases, the J end by 9 bases, with 9 bases between. The CDR3 spells CAISESTGVEQFF. The CDR3 nucleotides are TGTGCCATCAGTGAGTCGACGGGGGTTGAGCAGTTCTTC.

Worth noting for this clone: A junction end diverges from the germline sequence, so it may reflect a read error. The chain joins TRBV15 to TRBJ1-4; TRBD1 agrees at 9 bases. From germline, CDR1 is LNHNV and CDR2 YYDKDF (reference sequence). The CDR3 runs 16 residues. The DNA for the CDR3 is TGTGCCACCAGCCACCGGGACAGGGATACTAATGAAAAACTGTCTTTT. Translating it yields CATSHRDRDTNEKLSF.

CDR3: CASRGPLAGYTGELFF. Here the CDR3 DNA reads TGTGCCAGCAGGGGGCCGCTAGCGGGTTACACCGGGGAGCTGTTTTTT. The chain carries TRBV28 and TRBJ2-2; TRBD2 matches 8 bases. This CDR3 comprises 16 residues. V shed 6 bases and J 3 bases; nucleotides not matched to a gene: 9. Germline loops: CDR1 MDHEN, CDR2 SYDVKM.

CDR3 residues: CASRSGTDTDTQYF. Written as DNA, the CDR3 is TGTGCCAGCAGATCCGGGACAGATACAGATACGCAGTATTTT. This sequence joins TRBV28 and TRBJ2-3; 7 bases match TRBD1. This CDR3 contains 14 residues. The germline V gene encodes CDR1 MDHEN and CDR2 SYDVKM. With V trimmed by 6 bases and J by 3 bases, 6 bases remained unmatched.

This sequence joins TRBV4-2 and TRBJ2-7, with 7 bases matching TRBD2. The CDR3 spans 15 residues. Germline values: CDR1 LGHNA, CDR2 YNFKEQ. Unmatched junction bases numbered 6, after V lost 2 bases and J lost 2 bases. The CDR3: CASSQNAAGAYEQYF. CDR3 nucleotides: TGTGCCAGCAGCCAAAATGCGGCGGGAGCCTACGAGCAGTACTTC.

The V call is TRBV28, the J call TRBJ1-4; TRBD1 aligns across 10 bases. The CDR3 consists of 16 residues. Germline assignment: CDR1 MDHEN and CDR2 SYDVKM. V trimming: 10 bases; J trimming: 0 bases; junction bases outside the gene matches: 8. CDR3 DNA: TGTGCCACGACAGGGGGCGGGATGGCAACTAATGAAAAACTGTTTTTT. It is translated as CATTGGGMATNEKLFF.

CDR3 in DNA: TGTGCCAGCAGGGGACAAGAAACTGAAGCTTTCTTT. Protein sequence: CASRGQETEAFF. The chain joins TRBV11-3 to TRBJ1-1; D may be TRBD1 (6 bases). The germline V gene encodes CDR1 SGHNT and CDR2 YENEEA. The CDR3 sequence is 12 residues long. With 6 bases removed from V and 5 bases from J, the gap between germline ends came to 10 bases.

The chain recombines TRBV4-1 with TRBJ2-1, with D possibly TRBD2 on 5 matching bases. The V gene lost 0 bases and the J gene lost 6 bases, with 15 bases spanning the gap. CDR1 is MGHRA, CDR2 YSYEKL, per germline. The CDR3 is made up of 16 amino acids. The CDR3 loop reads CASSQEGRGIGNEQFF. Written as DNA, the CDR3 is TGCGCCAGCAGCCAAGAAGGACGGGGTATAGGCAATGAGCAGTTCTTC.

This clone was picked up a small number of times. This chain joins TRBV29-1 and TRBJ2-7; D unclear. The germline V gene has CDR1 SQVTM and CDR2 ANQGSEA. The CDR3 runs to 12 residues. The V gene lost 1 base and the J gene lost 3 bases, with 7 bases spanning the gap. The CDR3 DNA is TGCAGCGTTGAAGTCCACAGCTACGAGCAGTACTTC. Amino acid sequence: CSVEVHSYEQYF.

This clone is medium-sized. This sequence joins TRBV28 and TRBJ1-1; D is unclear. The CDR3 has 12 amino acids. V gave up 3 bases and J gave up 5 bases, with 7 bases separating them. The V gene's germline CDR1 is MDHEN and CDR2 SYDVKM. The CDR3: CASSFILTEAFF. CDR3 coding DNA: TGTGCCAGCAGTTTTATCTTGACTGAAGCTTTCTTT.

The rearrangement joins TRBV28 to TRBJ1-2; 8 positions agree with TRBD1. The germline CDR1 and CDR2 sequences are MDHEN and SYDVKM. This CDR3 is 11 amino acids long. V shed 9 bases, J shed 7 bases, and the junction held 4 bases outside the gene matches. As DNA, the CDR3 is TGTGCCAGTTGGACAGGGAGTGGCTACACCTTC. The encoded protein is CASWTGSGYTF.

This clone was detected only once. The chain combines TRBV25-1 with TRBJ2-1; 7 bases agree with TRBD2. The CDR3 loop spans 16 amino acids. Germline CDR1 is MGHDK and CDR2 is SYGVNS. Losses at the gene ends were 10 bases for V and 1 base for J; bases not matched to a gene: 13. CDR3 DNA sequence: TGTGCCACCCGGGATGTCGGGGGGATGTCCTACAATGAGCAGTTCTTC. Its translation: CATRDVGGMSYNEQFF.

The J gene is TRBJ1-1, the V gene TRBV7-8; 7 positions agree with TRBD1. Germline V gene sequence: CDR1 SGHVS, CDR2 FQNEAQ. With V trimmed by 5 bases and J by 6 bases, 9 bases remained unmatched. CDR3 length equals 14 residues. The CDR3 DNA sequence: TGTGCCAGCAGCCCAATTACAGGGGAGGCTGAAGCTTTCTTT. It encodes CASSPITGEAEAFF. Full variable domain (missing parts from reference TRBV7-8 and TRBJ1-1): GAGVSQSPRYKVAKRGQDVALRCDPISGHVSLFWYQQALGQGPEFLTYFQNEAQLDKSGLPSDRFFAERPEGSVSTLKIQRTQQEDSAVYLCASSPITGEAEAFFGQGTRLTVV.

V usage is TRBV9 and J usage is TRBJ1-5, with D hard to call. The ends were cut back, 4 bases at V and 3 bases at J, with 11 bases in the middle. This CDR3 has 14 residues. CDR1 and CDR2 from the germline V gene are SGDLS and YYNGEE. The CDR3 DNA reads TGTGCCAGCAGCTCCGGGGATTTCAATCAGCCCCAGCATTTT. Amino acid sequence: CASSSGDFNQPQHF.

The count of this clone is one. This sequence joins TRBV19 and TRBJ2-2, with 7 bases identical to TRBD1. Germline loops: CDR1 LNHDA, CDR2 SQIVND (reference sequence). With V trimmed by 5 bases and J by 4 bases, 10 bases remained unmatched. CDR3 length: 16 residues. The CDR3 DNA is TGTGCCAGTAGTGCCAGCTCCACAGGGGTCACCGGGGAGCTGTTTTTT. Protein product: CASSASSTGVTGELFF.

This rearrangement joins TRBV30 to TRBJ1-2; the D is unclear. This CDR3 has 13 residues. The germline CDR1 and CDR2 sequences are GTSNPN and SVGIG (reference sequence). The V and J ends lost 2 bases and 6 bases respectively, with 13 bases between them. CDR3 residues: CAWSHSGVDGYTF. DNA of the CDR3: TGTGCCTGGAGTCATTCCGGGGTCGATGGCTACACCTTC. Supplemented by reference TRBV30 and TRBJ1-2, the full variable domain reads SQTIHQWPATLVQPVGSPLSLECTVEGTSNPNLYWYRQAAGRGLQLLFYSVGIGQISSEVPQNLSASRPQDRQFILSSKKLLLSDSGFYLCAWSHSGVDGYTFGSGTRLTVV.

The chain has TRBV29-1 and TRBJ2-7; D is undetermined. Trimming cost V 6 bases and J 0 bases, with 9 bases left between them. Germline assignment: CDR1 SQVTM and CDR2 ANQGSEA. This CDR3 is 12 amino acids long. CDR3 in DNA: TGCAGCGTAACGTACAGCTCCTACGAGCAGTACTTC. Amino acids: CSVTYSSYEQYF.

The rearrangement links TRBV9 to TRBJ1-3, with D unclear. With 0 bases removed from V and 0 bases from J, the gap between germline ends came to 13 bases. The CDR3 is made up of 17 amino acids. Germline V lookup: CDR1 SGDLS, CDR2 YYNGEE. CDR3: CASSVDAGLFSGNTIYF. Written as DNA, the CDR3 is TGTGCCAGCAGCGTAGATGCTGGGCTGTTCTCTGGAAACACCATATATTTT.

The J gene is TRBJ2-7, the V gene TRBV6-5; 7 nucleotides match TRBD1. Trimming cost V 6 bases and J 2 bases; bases outside gene matches: 4. CDR3 length: 13 amino acids. In germline, CDR1 is MNHEY, CDR2 SVGAGI. The CDR3 DNA reads as TGTGCCAGCAGCCGCGACAGGGCCTACGAGCAGTACTTC. This encodes CASSRDRAYEQYF.

The chain uses TRBV7-3 and TRBJ2-2; D perhaps matches TRBD2 (7 bases). Germline-derived CDR1 and CDR2 are SGHTA and FQGTGA. The CDR3 has 16 amino acids. V was trimmed by 1 base and J by 5 bases, leaving 14 bases between them. CDR3 coding DNA: TGTGCCAGCAGCTTAAACGGGGGGCGCAATACCGGGGAGCTGTTTTTT. As protein: CASSLNGGRNTGELFF.

The CDR3 coding sequence is TGTGCCAGCAGTTTAGGTCCCCCTAGAGTCCACGAGCAGTACTTC. This gives the protein CASSLGPPRVHEQYF. The chain couples TRBV27 to TRBJ2-7; D is unresolved. V was trimmed by 2 bases and J by 5 bases, leaving 16 bases between them. CDR3 length: 15 residues. The germline CDR1 and CDR2 sequences are MNHEY and SMNVEV (reference sequence).